This T cell receptor beta chain was sequenced in a study of T-cell memory formation after mild COVID-19. The study, taken as a whole, reports: Prior to infection, memory already included some responding clones, suggesting cross-reactive memory joined. Balance between CD4 and CD8 was seen in clones contracting day 15 to 85, and a CD4+ lean was seen in later expanders.

This clonotype was seen more than once but under ten times. No antigen is known for it. At one boundary the junction diverges from the germline segment, which might be a read error. This CDR3 region has 13 residues. Germline V gene sequence: CDR1 SSHAT, CDR2 FNYEAQ (reference sequence). TCR alpha and TCR beta cDNA libraries with sample barcodes and UMIs came from 5'RACE using constant-segment primers. TCRdb passed the 5' RACE reads through MiXCR, listing each CDR3 protein once. The sample records about 400,000 distinct CDR3 sequences, around a quarter being singletons. This TCR came from an adult woman who had mild COVID-19 (a few samples of this study predate the infection). Cell type and time point are not known. The sequencing input was PBMCs or a T cell subset sorted from them (not recorded which). The chain combines TRBV7-7 with TRBJ2-2, with D maybe TRBD2 (5 bases). CDR3: CASRPQRSGELFF. The CDR3 nucleotides are TGTGCTAGCAGGCCCCAGCGGTCCGGGGAGCTGTTTTTT.